These 12 T cell receptor beta chains came from one sample sequenced in a study of blood T cell repertoires in COVID-19. Method: immunoSEQ multiplex PCR; TCRdb's copy keeps in-frame clones and lacks some. This table holds about 160,000 clones, about nine tenths found once. The material sequenced was peripheral blood. These receptor sequences come from a woman aged 55-70 years who had recovered from COVID-19.

This chain joins TRBV19 and TRBJ2-1; no firm D call. The CDR3 totals 14 residues. V gave up 3 bases and J gave up 4 bases, with 10 bases separating them. Germline V lookup: CDR1 LNHDA, CDR2 SQIVND (reference sequence). The DNA of the CDR3 is TGTGCCAGTAGTATCCCGACACCATACAATGAGCAGTTCTTC. This sequence encodes CASSIPTPYNEQFF.

The chain employs TRBV19 and TRBJ1-3; no firm D call. The germline CDR1 and CDR2 sequences are LNHDA and SQIVND (reference sequence). V lost 7 bases and J lost 4, with 5 bases in between. The CDR3 has 11 residues. CDR3 in amino acids: CASTLGNTIYF. The CDR3 nucleotides read TGTGCCAGTACCTTGGGAAACACCATATATTTT.

This chain uses TRBV28 with TRBJ2-1; 13 bases line up with TRBD2. Germline trimming cut 2 bases from V and 7 bases from J; bases unmatched to any gene: 8. This CDR3 is built from 17 residues. Germline CDR1 reads MDHEN; CDR2 reads SYDVKM. The CDR3 DNA sequence: TGTGCCAGCAGTTTAGGAGGACTAGCGGGAGCTGTGAATGAGCAGTTCTTC. Residues: CASSLGGLAGAVNEQFF.

V and J are TRBV29-1 and TRBJ1-1; perhaps TRBD1 as D (6 bases). V was shortened by 3 bases and J by 3 bases, with 11 bases between the two germline ends. This CDR3 is 13 amino acids long. Germline loops: CDR1 SQVTM, CDR2 ANQGSEA. DNA of the CDR3: TGCAGCGTTGATACAGGGAAATACACTGAAGCTTTCTTT. Encoded protein: CSVDTGKYTEAFF.

This clone has only one observation. V gene TRBV6-6 combines with J gene TRBJ1-1; the D gene is possibly TRBD1 (6 bases). The length of the CDR3 is 15 residues. CDR1 and CDR2 from the germline V gene are MNHNY and SVGAGI (reference sequence). The V end was cut by 6 bases, the J end by 2 bases, with 16 bases between. The CDR3 region has the DNA TGTGCCAGCAGACCCGCGGACAGACCTAACACTGAAGCTTTCTTT. Encoded protein: CASRPADRPNTEAFF.

The chain joins TRBV6-5 to TRBJ2-3; D is unresolved. This CDR3 region has 14 residues. CDR1 is MNHEY and CDR2 is SVGAGI in the germline V gene. V gave up 7 bases and J gave up 6 bases, with 17 bases separating them. This CDR3 reads CASTPMGAADTQYF. CDR3 DNA: TGTGCCAGCACCCCCATGGGCGCTGCTGATACGCAGTATTTT.

This chain connects TRBV19 to TRBJ1-5, with unresolved D. V was clipped by 4 bases and J by 5 bases, with 9 bases between them. The germline gives CDR1 LNHDA, CDR2 SQIVND (reference sequence). The CDR3 covers 13 residues. Written as DNA, the CDR3 is TGTGCCAGTAGTACATTAGTCGATCAGCCCCAGCATTTT. Its translation: CASSTLVDQPQHF.

The rearrangement joins TRBV7-9 to TRBJ2-7; D not certain. This CDR3 has 12 residues. V lost 1 base and J lost 2, with 3 bases in between. Germline CDR1 and CDR2: SEHNR and FQNEAQ (reference sequence). CDR3 protein: CASSLGAYEQYF. CDR3 sequence (DNA): TGTGCCAGCAGCTTAGGAGCCTACGAGCAGTACTTC.

This clone appeared a single time. The same CDR3 also results from other DNA sequences found in this sample. This sequence joins TRBV2 and TRBJ1-3, with TRBD1 matching over 8 bases. Germline loops: CDR1 SNHLY, CDR2 FYNNEI. The CDR3 contains 14 residues. V trimming: 6 bases; J trimming: 4 bases; junction bases outside the gene matches: 5. The chain's CDR3 is CASSEQGDGNTIYF. The CDR3 coding sequence is TGTGCCAGCAGCGAACAGGGGGACGGAAACACCATATATTTT.

The V call is TRBV25-1, the J call TRBJ1-2; 10 nucleotides line up with TRBD1. Trimming at V came to 3 bases and at J to 8 bases, leaving 9 bases not matched to a gene. The CDR3 consists of 15 residues. Germline loops: CDR1 MGHDK, CDR2 SYGVNS. CDR3 loop: CASSDPRQGAHGYTF. DNA for the CDR3: TGTGCCAGCAGTGATCCGAGACAGGGGGCGCACGGCTACACCTTC.

The chain has TRBV10-3 and TRBJ2-3; 7 nucleotides agree with TRBD1. The germline V gene has CDR1 ENHRY and CDR2 SYGVKD. Trimming at V came to 6 bases and at J to 6 bases, leaving 9 bases not matched to a gene. This CDR3 spans 14 amino acids. The CDR3 bases are TGTGCCATCAGCCAAGACAGGGTCTGGGATACGCAGTATTTT. Encoded protein: CAISQDRVWDTQYF.

This clone was seen once. The V call is TRBV2, the J call TRBJ2-1, with 10 bases lining up with TRBD2. The V gene end was trimmed by 1 base and the J gene end by 8 bases; junction bases not matched to a gene: 5. The CDR3 is 15 residues long. In germline, CDR1 is SNHLY, CDR2 FYNNEI. The CDR3 spells CASSEVLAGDYEQFF. DNA of the CDR3: TGTGCCAGCAGTGAAGTGCTAGCGGGGGACTATGAGCAGTTCTTC.